This T cell receptor beta chain was obtained from a study of blood T cell repertoires in COVID-19. On the study more broadly: Acute and convalescent COVID-19 samples came from the United States, Italy and Spain. T cells, B-cell-depleted T cells, or PBMCs provided the cDNA or gDNA that served as material.

Authors' processing steps: Nucleated cell number was recorded as an estimate derived from reference gene primer amplification. Produced via immunoSEQ multiplex PCR; TCRdb's table is partial and in-frame only. The V and J calls and clone size were taken over from that table, and D and trimming were inferred from the DNA. The sample includes roughly 140,000 clones, roughly 82% of them seen just once. This CDR3 is 18 amino acids long. J lost 5 bases, V lost 6 bases, and 17 bases had no gene match. Germline CDR1 is SQVTM and CDR2 is ANQGSEA. The chain links TRBV29-1 to TRBJ2-1; 12 positions match TRBD2. This receptor was identified in a man in his sixties or seventies with acute or convalescent COVID-19. The sample taken for sequencing was peripheral blood. CDR3 region: CSVLVLAGGPSRDNEQFF. The CDR3 DNA is TGCAGCGTGTTGGTTCTAGCGGGGGGGCCAAGTCGGGACAATGAGCAGTTCTTC.